The 12 T cell receptor beta chains below all came from one sample that was sequenced in a study of T cell repertoires in MIS-A myocarditis. Repertoires were generated with immunoSEQ multiplex PCR, while TCRdb's copy carries only in-frame clones and drops some. The sample lists roughly 5,000 clones; nearly 80% were seen once. The material sequenced was interventricular septum heart tissue obtained at autopsy. These receptors all stem from a man between 18 and 29 years old with fulminant myocarditis from multisystem inflammatory syndrome in adults (MIS-A) after COVID-19.

The rearrangement joins TRBV5-1 to TRBJ2-5; 7 bases agree with TRBD1. In germline, CDR1 is SGHRS, CDR2 YFSETQ. CDR3 length: 16 amino acids. Trimming at V came to 4 bases and at J to 1 base, leaving 10 bases not matched to a gene. CDR3 DNA sequence: TGCGCCAGCAGCCGTAAACAGGGGACCGGCCAAGAGACCCAGTACTTC. Translating it yields CASSRKQGTGQETQYF.

This clone was seen only once. The genes are TRBV6-5 and TRBJ1-1; TRBD1 might be the D (5 bases). V lost 6 bases to trimming and J lost 0 bases, with 14 bases between them. CDR1 and CDR2 from the germline V gene are MNHEY and SVGAGI. The CDR3 is 15 amino acids. In DNA form, the CDR3 reads TGTGCCAGCAGACTCATCAGACAGCTGAACACTGAAGCTTTCTTT. Encoded protein: CASRLIRQLNTEAFF.

In regard to this clone: At one end the junction does not follow the germline gene, possibly because of a read error. This sequence joins TRBV5-8 and TRBJ2-5; D uncertain. The CDR3 spans 13 residues. Germline V gene data show CDR1 as SGHTS and CDR2 as YDEGEE. The CDR3 reads CASSLSRQATQYF. In DNA, the CDR3 is TGTGCCAGCAGCTTGTCGCGTCAAGCGACCCAGTACTTC.

The chain links TRBV2 to TRBJ1-6; 9 positions agree with TRBD1. J gave up 8 bases and V 8 bases, and 4 bases lay outside the gene matches. Germline V gene lookup returns CDR1 SNHLY and CDR2 FYNNEI. The CDR3 loop spans 13 amino acids. In nucleotides, the CDR3 is TGTGCCAGCTTACGGGACAGGGATTCACCCCTCCACTTT. Protein: CASLRDRDSPLHF. Together with reference TRBV2 and TRBJ1-6, the CDR3 gives the full variable domain: EPEVTQTPSHQVTQMGQEVILRCVPISNHLYFYWYRQILGQKVEFLVSFYNNEISEKSEIFDDQFSVERPDGSNFTLKIRSTKLEDSAMYFCASLRDRDSPLHFGNGTRLTVT.

The CDR3 reads CASSHSLAGAGYTGELFF. In DNA form, the CDR3 reads TGTGCCAGCAGCCATTCTCTAGCGGGAGCAGGGTACACCGGGGAGCTGTTTTTT. The V call is TRBV3-1 (or the pseudogene TRBV3-2), the J call TRBJ2-2; 10 bases line up with TRBD2. CDR1 is LGHDT, CDR2 YNNKEL, per germline (reference sequence). The CDR3 has 18 amino acids. Trimming removed 3 bases from V and 3 bases from J; junction bases left unmatched: 10.

This rearrangement joins TRBV6-6 to TRBJ1-1; the D is unclear. The CDR3 has 12 amino acids. V lost 0 bases, J lost 4 bases, and 3 bases lay in between. The germline V gene has CDR1 MNHNY and CDR2 SVGAGI (reference sequence). In DNA form, the CDR3 reads TGTGCCAGCAGTTACTCGGTCACTGAAGCTTTCTTT. Its translation is CASSYSVTEAFF.

The rearrangement links TRBV15 to TRBJ1-4; the D is unclear. CDR3 size: 14 residues. V lost 4 bases to trimming and J lost 0 bases, with 6 bases between them. Germline V CDR1 and CDR2: LNHNV, YYDKDF (reference sequence). CDR3 nucleotides: TGTGCCACCAGCATCGGGTCAACTAATGAAAAACTGTTTTTT. Its translation is CATSIGSTNEKLFF.

The CDR3: CASSGASGANVLTF. The CDR3 region has the DNA TGTGCCAGCAGTGGCGCCTCTGGGGCCAACGTCCTGACTTTC. This rearrangement joins TRBV2 to TRBJ2-6; D call uncertain. In germline, CDR1 is SNHLY, CDR2 FYNNEI. This CDR3 is 14 amino acids long. Trimming took off 4 bases at V and 0 bases at J, with 4 bases between the two ends.

The chain couples TRBV5-1 to TRBJ2-1; 8 nucleotides agree with TRBD1. The ends lost 4 bases at V and 8 bases at J; junction bases unmatched: 5. This CDR3 is 13 amino acids long. Germline V gene sequence: CDR1 SGHRS, CDR2 YFSETQ. CDR3 sequence (DNA): TGCGCCAGCAGCGTAGGGACAGGTCATGAGCAGTTCTTC. It is translated as CASSVGTGHEQFF.

The chain joins TRBV13 to TRBJ2-4; D is perhaps TRBD1 (6 bases). This CDR3 region has 17 residues. Germline-derived CDR1 and CDR2 are PRHDT and FYEKMQ (reference sequence). The V and J ends lost 6 bases and 7 bases respectively, with 25 bases between them. In DNA, the CDR3 is TGTGCCAGCAGTTTCGGGACATCTCAAAACGGGGTGAACATTCAGTACTTC. As protein: CASSFGTSQNGVNIQYF.

The chain links TRBV21-1 to TRBJ2-7; the DNA was not compared with TRBD1, the D call given in the table. TRBV21-1 is described as a pseudogene. This CDR3 is 13 amino acids long. CDR3 residues: CASNQTATYEQYF. DNA of the CDR3: TGTGCCAGCAACCAGACAGCGACCTACGAGCAGTACTTC.

This chain links TRBV7-2 with TRBJ2-7, with 9 positions matching TRBD2. CDR1 SGHTA and CDR2 FQGNSA come from the germline V gene. V dropped 5 bases and J dropped 1; count of bases not matched to a gene: 6. The CDR3 sequence is 15 residues long. The CDR3 DNA sequence: TGTGCCAGCAGCGTGAGCGGGGGGCTTTCCTACGAGCAGTACTTC. Protein sequence: CASSVSGGLSYEQYF.